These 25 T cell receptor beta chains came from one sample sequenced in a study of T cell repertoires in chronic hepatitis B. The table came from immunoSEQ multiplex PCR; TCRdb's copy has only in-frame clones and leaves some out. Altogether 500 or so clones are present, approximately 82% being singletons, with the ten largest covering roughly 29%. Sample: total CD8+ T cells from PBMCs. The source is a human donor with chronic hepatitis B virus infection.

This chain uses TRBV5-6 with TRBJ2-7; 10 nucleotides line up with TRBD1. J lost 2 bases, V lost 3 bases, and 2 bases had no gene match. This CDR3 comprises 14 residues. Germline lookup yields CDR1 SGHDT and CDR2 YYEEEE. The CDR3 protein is CASSYGQGAYEQYF. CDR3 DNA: TGTGCCAGCAGCTACGGACAGGGGGCCTACGAGCAGTACTTC.

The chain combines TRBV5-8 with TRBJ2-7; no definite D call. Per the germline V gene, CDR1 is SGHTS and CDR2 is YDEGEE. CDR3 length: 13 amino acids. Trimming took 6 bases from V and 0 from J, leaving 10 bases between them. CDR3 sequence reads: CASTDRSSYEQYF. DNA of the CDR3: TGTGCCAGCACCGATAGGAGCTCCTACGAGCAGTACTTC.

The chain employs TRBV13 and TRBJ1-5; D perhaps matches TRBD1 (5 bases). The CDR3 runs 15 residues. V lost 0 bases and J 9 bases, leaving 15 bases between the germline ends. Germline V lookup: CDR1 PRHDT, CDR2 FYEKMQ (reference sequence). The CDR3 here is CASSLGPQAVGPQHF. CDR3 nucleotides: TGTGCCAGCAGCTTAGGGCCACAGGCTGTAGGGCCCCAGCATTTT. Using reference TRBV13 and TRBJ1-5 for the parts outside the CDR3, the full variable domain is AAGVIQSPRHLIKEKRETATLKCYPIPRHDTVYWYQQGPGQDPQFLISFYEKMQSDKGSIPDRFSAQQFSDYHSELNMSSLELGDSALYFCASSLGPQAVGPQHFGDGTRLSIL.

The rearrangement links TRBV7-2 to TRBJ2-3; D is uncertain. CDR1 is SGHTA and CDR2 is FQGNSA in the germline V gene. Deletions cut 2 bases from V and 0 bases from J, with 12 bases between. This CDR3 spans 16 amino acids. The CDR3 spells CASSLFGSISTDTQYF. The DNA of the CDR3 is TGTGCCAGCAGCTTATTCGGATCAATTAGCACAGATACGCAGTATTTT.

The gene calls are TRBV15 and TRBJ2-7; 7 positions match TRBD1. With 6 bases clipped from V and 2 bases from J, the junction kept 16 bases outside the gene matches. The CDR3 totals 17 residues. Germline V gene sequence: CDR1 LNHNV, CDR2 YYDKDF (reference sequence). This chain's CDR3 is CATRNEYPGQPTYEQYF. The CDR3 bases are TGTGCCACCAGAAACGAATATCCGGGACAGCCGACCTACGAGCAGTACTTC.

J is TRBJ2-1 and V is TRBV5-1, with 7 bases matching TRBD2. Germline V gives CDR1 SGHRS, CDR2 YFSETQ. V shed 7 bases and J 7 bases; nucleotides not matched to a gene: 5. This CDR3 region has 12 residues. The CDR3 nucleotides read TGCGCCAGCCGACTGGGAGGGAATGAGCAGTTCTTC. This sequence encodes CASRLGGNEQFF.

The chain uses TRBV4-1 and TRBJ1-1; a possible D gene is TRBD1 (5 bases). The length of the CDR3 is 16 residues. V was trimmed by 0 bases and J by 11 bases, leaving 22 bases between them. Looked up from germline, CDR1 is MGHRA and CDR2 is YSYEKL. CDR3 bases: TGCGCCAGCAGCCAAGAAGGTCGGGGGAGGGACCTTGAGGCTTTCTTT. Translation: CASSQEGRGRDLEAFF.

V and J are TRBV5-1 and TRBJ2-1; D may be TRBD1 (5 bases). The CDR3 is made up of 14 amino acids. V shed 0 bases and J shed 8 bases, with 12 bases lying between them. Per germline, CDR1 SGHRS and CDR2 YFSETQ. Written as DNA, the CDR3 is TGCGCCAGCAGCTTGGGGGGCCTACACGATGAGCAGTTCTTC. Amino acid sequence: CASSLGGLHDEQFF.

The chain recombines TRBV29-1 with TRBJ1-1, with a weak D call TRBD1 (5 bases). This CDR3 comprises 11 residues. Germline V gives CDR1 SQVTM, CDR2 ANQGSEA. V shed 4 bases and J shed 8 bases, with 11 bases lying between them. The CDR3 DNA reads TGCAGCGTTGGAATGGGGGGGGAAGCTTTCTTT. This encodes CSVGMGGEAFF. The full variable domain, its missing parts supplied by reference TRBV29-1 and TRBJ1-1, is SAVISQKPSRDICQRGTSLTIQCQVDSQVTMMFWYRQQPGQSLTLIATANQGSEATYESGFVIDKFPISRPNLTFSTLTVSNMSPEDSSIYLCSVGMGGEAFFGQGTRLTVV.

The CDR3 DNA follows: TGTGCCAGCAGCCCAGGGGGATCACCCCTCCACTTT. This gives the protein CASSPGGSPLHF. The chain employs TRBV7-9 and TRBJ1-6, with 7 bases that match TRBD1. The CDR3 has 12 amino acids. Trimming cost V 5 bases and J 10 bases; bases outside gene matches: 2. Germline CDR1 and CDR2: SEHNR and FQNEAQ (reference sequence).

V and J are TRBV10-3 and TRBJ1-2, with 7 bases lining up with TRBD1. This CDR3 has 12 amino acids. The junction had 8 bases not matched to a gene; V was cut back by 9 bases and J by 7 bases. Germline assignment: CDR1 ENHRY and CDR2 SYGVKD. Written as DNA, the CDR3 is TGTGCCATGGAGATCCAGGGGGGTGGCTACACCTTC. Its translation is CAMEIQGGGYTF.

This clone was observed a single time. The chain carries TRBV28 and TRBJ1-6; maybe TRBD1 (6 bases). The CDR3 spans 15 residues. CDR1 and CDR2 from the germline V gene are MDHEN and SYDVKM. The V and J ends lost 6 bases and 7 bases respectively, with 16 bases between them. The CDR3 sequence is CASSHQQGWNSPLHF. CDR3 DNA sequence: TGTGCCAGCAGCCATCAACAGGGTTGGAATTCACCCCTCCACTTT.

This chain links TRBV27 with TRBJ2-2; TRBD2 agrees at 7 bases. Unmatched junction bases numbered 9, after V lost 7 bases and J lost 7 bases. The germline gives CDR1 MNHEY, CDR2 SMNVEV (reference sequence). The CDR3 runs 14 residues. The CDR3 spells CASISIGGIGELFF. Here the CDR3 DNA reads TGTGCCAGCATCTCCATCGGGGGGATCGGGGAGCTGTTTTTT.

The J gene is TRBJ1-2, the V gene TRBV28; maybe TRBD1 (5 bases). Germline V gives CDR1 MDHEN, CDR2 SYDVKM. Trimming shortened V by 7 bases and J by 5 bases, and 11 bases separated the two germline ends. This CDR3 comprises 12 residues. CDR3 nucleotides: TGTGCCAGCAATACAGGCATTTATGGCTACACCTTC. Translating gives CASNTGIYGYTF.

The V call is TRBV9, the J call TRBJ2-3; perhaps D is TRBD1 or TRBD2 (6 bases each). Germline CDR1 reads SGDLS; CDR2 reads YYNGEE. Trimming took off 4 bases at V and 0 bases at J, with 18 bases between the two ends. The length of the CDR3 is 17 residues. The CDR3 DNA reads TGTGCCAGCAGCCCAAAAAGGGGGGAGATTAGCACAGATACGCAGTATTTT. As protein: CASSPKRGEISTDTQYF.

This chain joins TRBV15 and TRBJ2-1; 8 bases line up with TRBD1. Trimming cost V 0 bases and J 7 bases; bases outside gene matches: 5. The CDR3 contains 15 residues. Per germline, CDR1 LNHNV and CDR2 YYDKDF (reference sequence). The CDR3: CATSRERTGINEQFF. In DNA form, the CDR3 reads TGTGCCACCAGCAGAGAACGGACAGGGATAAATGAGCAGTTCTTC.

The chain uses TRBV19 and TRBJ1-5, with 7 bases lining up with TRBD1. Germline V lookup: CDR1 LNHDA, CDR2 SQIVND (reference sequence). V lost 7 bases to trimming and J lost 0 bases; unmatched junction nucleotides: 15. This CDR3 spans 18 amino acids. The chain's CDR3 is CASTSLGDSLYSNQPQHF. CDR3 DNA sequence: TGTGCCAGTACTAGCCTGGGGGACAGCTTGTATAGCAATCAGCCCCAGCATTTT.

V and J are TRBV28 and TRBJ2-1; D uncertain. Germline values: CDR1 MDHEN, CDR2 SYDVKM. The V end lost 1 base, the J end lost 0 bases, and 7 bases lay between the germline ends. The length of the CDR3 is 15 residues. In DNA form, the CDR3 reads TGTGCCAGCAGTTTATCCCCCTCCTCCTACAATGAGCAGTTCTTC. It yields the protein CASSLSPSSYNEQFF.

CDR3 sequence: CASRTPGSGNTIYF. The CDR3 DNA sequence: TGCGCCAGCAGGACTCCTGGCTCTGGAAACACCATATATTTT. The chain carries TRBV10-2 and TRBJ1-3; D call uncertain. Germline V lookup: CDR1 WSHSY, CDR2 SAAADI. CDR3 length equals 14 residues. The V gene lost 6 bases and the J gene lost 0 bases, with 9 bases spanning the gap.

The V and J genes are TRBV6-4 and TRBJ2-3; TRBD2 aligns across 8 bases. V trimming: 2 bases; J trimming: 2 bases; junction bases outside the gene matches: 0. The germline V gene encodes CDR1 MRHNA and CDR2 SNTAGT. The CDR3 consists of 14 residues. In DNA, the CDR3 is TGTGCCAGCAGTGACGGACTAGCCACAGATACGCAGTATTTT. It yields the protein CASSDGLATDTQYF.

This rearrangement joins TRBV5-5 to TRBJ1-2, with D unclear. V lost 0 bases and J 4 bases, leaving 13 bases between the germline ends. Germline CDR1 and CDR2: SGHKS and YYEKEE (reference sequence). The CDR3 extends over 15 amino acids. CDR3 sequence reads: CASSLEAVGPYGYTF. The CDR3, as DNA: TGTGCCAGCAGCTTGGAGGCAGTCGGACCCTATGGCTACACCTTC.

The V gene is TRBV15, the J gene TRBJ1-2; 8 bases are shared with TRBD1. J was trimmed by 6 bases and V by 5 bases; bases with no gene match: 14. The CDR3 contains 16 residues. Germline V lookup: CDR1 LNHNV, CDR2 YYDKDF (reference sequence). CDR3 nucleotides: TGTGCCACCAGCGCAACGGAAGGGGGCAGGGGGCATGGCTACACCTTC. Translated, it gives CATSATEGGRGHGYTF.

The CDR3 here is CASSTIRGGPQFF. The CDR3 nucleotides are TGCGCCAGCAGCACGATACGCGGGGGGCCGCAGTTCTTC. J is TRBJ2-1 and V is TRBV5-1, with TRBD2 identical over 8 bases. CDR3 length: 13 amino acids. Looked up from germline, CDR1 is SGHRS and CDR2 is YFSETQ. The ends lost 4 bases at V and 12 bases at J; junction bases unmatched: 9.

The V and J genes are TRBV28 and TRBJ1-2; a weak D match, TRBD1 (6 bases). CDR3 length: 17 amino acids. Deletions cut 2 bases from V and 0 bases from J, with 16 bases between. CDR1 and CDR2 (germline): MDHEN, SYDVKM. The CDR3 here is CASSLALTGTPNYGYTF. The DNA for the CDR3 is TGTGCCAGCAGTTTAGCCCTAACAGGGACTCCTAACTATGGCTACACCTTC.

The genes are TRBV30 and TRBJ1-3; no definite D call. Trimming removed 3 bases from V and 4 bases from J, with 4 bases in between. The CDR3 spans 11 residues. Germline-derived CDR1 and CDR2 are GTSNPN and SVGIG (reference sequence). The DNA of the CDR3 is TGTGCCTGGAGGGGAGGAAACACCATATATTTT. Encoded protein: CAWRGGNTIYF.